This T cell receptor (beta chain) was sequenced during a study of T cells after yellow fever vaccination. Researchers made TCR cDNA using 5'RACE template switching, and this step added a universal primer site and UMIs. TCRdb recomputed calls from the 5' RACE reads with MiXCR, one row per CDR3 protein. The sample shows roughly 30,000 distinct CDR3 sequences, roughly a tenth of them seen only once. This clonotype was counted ten times or more. Study outcomes and limitations: Sorting of memory subsets on day 0 yielded almost no detectable vaccine-responding clonotypes. Most clones from primary vaccination were detected again post-booster (just over 95% CD4, 88% CD8).

There are 15 residues in the CDR3. The ends were cut back, 2 bases at V and 4 bases at J, with 12 bases in the middle. Germline V gene sequence: CDR1 LGHNA, CDR2 YSLEER. This sequence originates from a man younger than 35 who received the YFV17D yellow fever vaccine. The sequences come from PBMCs, either bulk or a sorted T-cell subset (CD4+, CD8+, memory, or dextramer-sorted; not recorded which), collected less than 16 days after the first yellow fever vaccination. The rearrangement links TRBV4-3 to TRBJ2-1, with unresolved D. CDR3 in DNA: TGCGCCAGCAGCCAATTAATCGGGCCTTACAATGAGCAGTTCTTC. Translation gives CASSQLIGPYNEQFF.